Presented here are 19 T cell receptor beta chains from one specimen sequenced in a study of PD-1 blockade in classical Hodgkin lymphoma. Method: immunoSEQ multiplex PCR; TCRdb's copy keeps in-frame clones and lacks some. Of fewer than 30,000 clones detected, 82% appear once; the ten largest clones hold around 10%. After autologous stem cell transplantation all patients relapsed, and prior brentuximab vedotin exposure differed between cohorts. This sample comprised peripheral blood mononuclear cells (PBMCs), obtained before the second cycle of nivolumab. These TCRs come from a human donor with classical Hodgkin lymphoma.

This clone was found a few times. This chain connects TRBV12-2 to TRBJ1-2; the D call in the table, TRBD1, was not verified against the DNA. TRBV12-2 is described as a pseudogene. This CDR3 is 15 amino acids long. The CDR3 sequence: CASRQDLFPNYGYTF. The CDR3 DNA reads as TGTGCAAGTCGCCAGGATCTCTTCCCCAACTATGGCTACACCTTC.

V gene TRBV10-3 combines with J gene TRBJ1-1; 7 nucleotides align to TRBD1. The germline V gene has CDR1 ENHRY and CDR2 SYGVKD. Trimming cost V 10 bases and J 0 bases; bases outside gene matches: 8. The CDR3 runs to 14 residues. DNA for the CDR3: TGTGCCAGCAGCCCGACAGGGATGAACACTGAAGCTTTCTTT. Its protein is CASSPTGMNTEAFF.

CDR3 region: CASTPEGARGQPQHF. The CDR3, as DNA: TGTGCCAGCACCCCGGAAGGGGCCCGGGGGCAGCCCCAGCATTTT. The chain has TRBV28 and TRBJ1-5, with D tentatively TRBD1 (5 bases). CDR3 size: 15 residues. The V gene's germline CDR1 is MDHEN and CDR2 SYDVKM. Trimming pared 7 bases from V and 7 bases from J, leaving 20 bases between.

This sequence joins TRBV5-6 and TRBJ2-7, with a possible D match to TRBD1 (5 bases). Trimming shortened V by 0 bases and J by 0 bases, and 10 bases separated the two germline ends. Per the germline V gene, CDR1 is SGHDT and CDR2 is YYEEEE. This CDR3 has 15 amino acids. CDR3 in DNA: TGTGCCAGCAGCTTGGTTTATCAGGGCTCCTACGAGCAGTACTTC. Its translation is CASSLVYQGSYEQYF.

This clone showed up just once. CDR3 loop: CASSPGTGNYNSPLHF. The CDR3 DNA follows: TGTGCCAGCTCACCAGGGACAGGGAACTATAATTCACCCCTCCACTTT. The V and J genes are TRBV18 and TRBJ1-6; 9 nucleotides match TRBD1. CDR1 is KGHSH, CDR2 LQKENI, per germline. The trim removed 2 bases at V and 3 bases at J, leaving 2 bases unmatched. This CDR3 has 16 residues.

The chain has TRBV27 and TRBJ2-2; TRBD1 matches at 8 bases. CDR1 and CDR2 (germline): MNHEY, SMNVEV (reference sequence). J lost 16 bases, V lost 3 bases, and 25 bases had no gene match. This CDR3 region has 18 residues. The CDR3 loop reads CASSFPQRTGKGIGSSFF. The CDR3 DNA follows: TGTGCCAGCAGTTTCCCTCAAAGGACAGGGAAGGGTATTGGGAGCTCGTTTTTT.

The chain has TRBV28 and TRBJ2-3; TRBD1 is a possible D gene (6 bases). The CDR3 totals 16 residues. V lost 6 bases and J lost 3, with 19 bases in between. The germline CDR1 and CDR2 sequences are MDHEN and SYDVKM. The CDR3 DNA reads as TGTGCCAGCAGCCCACTACAGGGTAGATGGACAGATACGCAGTATTTT. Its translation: CASSPLQGRWTDTQYF. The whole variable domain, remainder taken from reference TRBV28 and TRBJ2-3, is DVKVTQSSRYLVKRTGEKVFLECVQDMDHENMFWYRQDPGLGLRLIYFSYDVKMKEKGDIPEGYSVSREKKERFSLILESASTNQTSMYLCASSPLQGRWTDTQYFGPGTRLTVL.

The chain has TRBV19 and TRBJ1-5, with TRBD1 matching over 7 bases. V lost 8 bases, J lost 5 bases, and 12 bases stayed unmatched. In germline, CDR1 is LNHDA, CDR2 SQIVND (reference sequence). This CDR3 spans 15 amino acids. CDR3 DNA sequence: TGTGCCAGTGACAGGGCTAGACAGCCTGATCAGCCCCAGCATTTT. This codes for CASDRARQPDQPQHF.

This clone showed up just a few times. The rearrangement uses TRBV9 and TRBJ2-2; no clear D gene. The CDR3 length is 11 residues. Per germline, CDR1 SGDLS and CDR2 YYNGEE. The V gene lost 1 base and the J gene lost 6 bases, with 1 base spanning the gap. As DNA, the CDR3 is TGTGCCAGCAGCGTACCCGGGGAGCTGTTTTTT. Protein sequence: CASSVPGELFF.

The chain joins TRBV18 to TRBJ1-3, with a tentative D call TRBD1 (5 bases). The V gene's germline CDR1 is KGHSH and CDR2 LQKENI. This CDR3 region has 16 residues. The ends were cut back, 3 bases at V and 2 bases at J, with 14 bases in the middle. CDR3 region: CASSPRQTGAGNTIYF. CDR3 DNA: TGTGCCAGCTCACCCAGACAAACAGGAGCTGGAAACACCATATATTTT.

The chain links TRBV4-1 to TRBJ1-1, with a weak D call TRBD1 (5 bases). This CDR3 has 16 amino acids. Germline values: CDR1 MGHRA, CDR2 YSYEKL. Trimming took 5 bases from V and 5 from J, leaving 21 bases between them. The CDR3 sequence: CASSVRPNGGSTEAFF. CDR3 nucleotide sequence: TGCGCCAGCAGCGTACGACCAAATGGGGGAAGTACTGAAGCTTTCTTT.

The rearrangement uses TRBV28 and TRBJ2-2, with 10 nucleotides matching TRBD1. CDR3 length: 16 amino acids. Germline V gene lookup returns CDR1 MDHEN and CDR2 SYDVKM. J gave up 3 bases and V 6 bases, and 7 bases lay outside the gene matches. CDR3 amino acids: CASSHDRGRYTGELFF. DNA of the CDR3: TGTGCCAGCAGCCACGACAGGGGGCGATACACCGGGGAGCTGTTTTTT.

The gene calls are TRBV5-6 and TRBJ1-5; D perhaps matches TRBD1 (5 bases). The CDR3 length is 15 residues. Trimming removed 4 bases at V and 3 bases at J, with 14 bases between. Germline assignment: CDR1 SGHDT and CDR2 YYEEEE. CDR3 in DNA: TGTGCCAGCAGCCCGTCGGGACTCATCAATCAGCCCCAGCATTTT. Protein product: CASSPSGLINQPQHF.

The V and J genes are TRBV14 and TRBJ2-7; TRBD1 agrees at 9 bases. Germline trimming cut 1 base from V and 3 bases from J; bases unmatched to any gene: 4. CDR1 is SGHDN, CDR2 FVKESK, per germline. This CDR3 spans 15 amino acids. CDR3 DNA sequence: TGTGCCAGCAGCCAAGCGCCGGGACAGGGCTACGAGCAGTACTTC. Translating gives CASSQAPGQGYEQYF.

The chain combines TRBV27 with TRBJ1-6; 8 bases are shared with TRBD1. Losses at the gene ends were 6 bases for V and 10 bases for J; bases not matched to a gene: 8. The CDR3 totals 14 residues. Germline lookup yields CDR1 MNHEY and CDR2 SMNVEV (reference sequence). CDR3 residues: CASSKGQVESPLHF. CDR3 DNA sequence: TGTGCCAGCAGCAAGGGACAGGTGGAGTCACCCCTCCACTTT.

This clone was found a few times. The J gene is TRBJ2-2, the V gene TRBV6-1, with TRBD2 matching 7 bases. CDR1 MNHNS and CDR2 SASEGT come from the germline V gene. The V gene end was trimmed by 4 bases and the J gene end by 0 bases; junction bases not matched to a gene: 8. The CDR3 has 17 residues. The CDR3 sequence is CASSGPWGGTNTGELFF. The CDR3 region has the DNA TGTGCCAGCAGTGGCCCCTGGGGGGGTACGAACACCGGGGAGCTGTTTTTT.

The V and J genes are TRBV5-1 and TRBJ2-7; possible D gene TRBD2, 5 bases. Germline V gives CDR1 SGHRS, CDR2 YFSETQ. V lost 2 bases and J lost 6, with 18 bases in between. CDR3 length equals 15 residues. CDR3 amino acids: CASSFGTSDLTEQYF. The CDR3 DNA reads TGCGCCAGCAGCTTTGGCACTAGTGATCTGACCGAGCAGTACTTC.

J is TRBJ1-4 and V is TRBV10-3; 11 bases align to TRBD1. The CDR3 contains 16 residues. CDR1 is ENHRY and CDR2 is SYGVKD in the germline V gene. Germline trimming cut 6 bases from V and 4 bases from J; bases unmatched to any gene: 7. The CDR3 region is CAISPGTGGNNEKLFF. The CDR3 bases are TGTGCCATCAGCCCCGGGACAGGGGGAAATAATGAAAAACTGTTTTTT.

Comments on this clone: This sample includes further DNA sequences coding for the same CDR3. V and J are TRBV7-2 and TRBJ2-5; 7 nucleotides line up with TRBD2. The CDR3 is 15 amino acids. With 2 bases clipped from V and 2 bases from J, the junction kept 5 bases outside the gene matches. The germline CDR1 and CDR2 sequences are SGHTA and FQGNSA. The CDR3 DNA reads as TGTGCCAGCAGCTTACGACTGCGGGGGCAAGAGACCCAGTACTTC. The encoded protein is CASSLRLRGQETQYF.